This TCR beta chain was identified in a study of long-term antiretroviral therapy in people with HIV. Overall study results and limits: Participants lacked recorded data on ART adherence, viral resistance or therapy changes. Dominant in the repertoire at all time points were clones expanded before ART. Diversity went up after ART and still fell short of transplant donor controls. Versus controls, repertoires in people with HIV had narrower CDR3 length ranges.

In regard to this clone: No antigen is known for it.

This CDR3 comprises 17 residues. The V gene's germline CDR1 is MGHRA and CDR2 YSYEKL. V gave up 0 bases and J gave up 2 bases, with 17 bases separating them. Sequencing relied on immunoSEQ assay v3.0, run at survey level. Assay used: immunoSEQ multiplex PCR; TCRdb lists only in-frame clones, some missing. In the table there are 15,000 or so clones, 75% to 85% of which are singletons. Sequenced material: unsorted PBMCs, taken 0.3 years before starting antiretroviral therapy. This rearrangement joins TRBV4-1 to TRBJ2-7; TRBD1 might be the D (6 bases). The sequence derives from a man in his fifties or sixties with HIV. The CDR3 nucleotides are TGCGCCAGCAGCCAAGATCTAAGCCGTGGACAGACCTACGAGCAGTACTTC. It translates to CASSQDLSRGQTYEQYF.